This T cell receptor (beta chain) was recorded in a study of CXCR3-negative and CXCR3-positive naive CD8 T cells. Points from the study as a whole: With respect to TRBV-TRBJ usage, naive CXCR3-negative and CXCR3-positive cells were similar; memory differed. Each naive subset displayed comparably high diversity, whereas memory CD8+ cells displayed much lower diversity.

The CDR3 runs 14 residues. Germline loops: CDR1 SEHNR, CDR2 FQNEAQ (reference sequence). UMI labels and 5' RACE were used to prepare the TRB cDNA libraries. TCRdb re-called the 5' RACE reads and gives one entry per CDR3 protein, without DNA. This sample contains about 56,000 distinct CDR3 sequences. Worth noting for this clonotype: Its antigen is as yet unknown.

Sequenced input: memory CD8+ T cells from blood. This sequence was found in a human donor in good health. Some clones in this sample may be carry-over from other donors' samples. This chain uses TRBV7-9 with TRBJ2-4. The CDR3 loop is CASRLGAGKNIQYF.